These 7 T cell receptor beta chains originate from one sample sequenced in a study of PD-1 blockade in classical Hodgkin lymphoma. Time point meaning: cycle 4 day 1 (C4D1), after 6 weeks of nivolumab. Each patient relapsed following autologous stem cell transplantation, and prior brentuximab vedotin exposure differed. Using immunoSEQ multiplex PCR, the repertoire was profiled, and TCRdb retains in-frame clones only, with some absent. The sample lists about 30,000 clones, about four fifths seen once, with approximately 17% in the top ten. The specimen was peripheral blood mononuclear cells (PBMCs), collected before the fourth cycle of nivolumab. These receptor sequences come from a human donor with classical Hodgkin lymphoma.

The chain is built from TRBV6-1 and TRBJ2-3, with D perhaps being TRBD1 or TRBD2 (5 bases each). The CDR3 totals 14 residues. Germline V gene lookup returns CDR1 MNHNS and CDR2 SASEGT. Trimming cost V 5 bases and J 6 bases, with 15 bases left between them. This CDR3 reads CASSPGRGADTQYF. DNA of the CDR3: TGTGCCAGCAGTCCCGGCAGAGGGGCCGATACGCAGTATTTT.

CDR3 sequence: CASSLGPRNYGYTF. The CDR3 DNA reads as TGTGCCAGCAGCTTAGGGCCCCGGAACTATGGCTACACCTTC. V gene TRBV7-2 combines with J gene TRBJ1-2; D not resolved. The CDR3 covers 14 residues. Germline lookup yields CDR1 SGHTA and CDR2 FQGNSA. V lost 1 base to trimming and J lost 2 bases, with 8 bases between them.

The chain carries TRBV6-1 and TRBJ1-6; no reliable D call. The germline V gene has CDR1 MNHNS and CDR2 SASEGT. V was trimmed by 3 bases and J by 13 bases, leaving 16 bases between them. The CDR3 has 14 amino acids. The CDR3: CASSDFGTFGPLHF. CDR3 bases: TGTGCCAGCAGTGATTTTGGCACCTTTGGCCCCCTCCACTTT.

This clone has just one count. The rearrangement links TRBV28 to TRBJ1-1, with D perhaps TRBD1 (5 bases). Between the trimmed V and J ends, which lost 3 bases and 7 bases, there was a span of 12 bases. The CDR3 extends over 13 amino acids. Germline V gene data show CDR1 as MDHEN and CDR2 as SYDVKM. CDR3 amino acids: CASSFRGWGEAFF. The DNA of the CDR3 is TGTGCCAGCAGTTTTCGGGGGTGGGGTGAAGCTTTCTTT.

The genes are TRBV27 and TRBJ2-3; 8 bases fit TRBD2. With V trimmed by 7 bases and J by 3 bases, 15 bases remained unmatched. This CDR3 has 17 amino acids. Germline-derived CDR1 and CDR2 are MNHEY and SMNVEV (reference sequence). The CDR3 loop reads CASILSAQRLATDTQYF. The CDR3 DNA is TGTGCCAGCATCCTATCAGCCCAAAGACTAGCGACAGATACGCAGTATTTT.

V gene TRBV5-1 combines with J gene TRBJ2-3; 8 bases fit TRBD2. J lost 3 bases, V lost 0 bases, and 9 bases had no gene match. Germline CDR1 is SGHRS and CDR2 is YFSETQ. This CDR3 has 17 amino acids. CDR3: CASSLGAGGRTTDTQYF. DNA of the CDR3: TGCGCCAGCAGCTTGGGTGCGGGGGGTCGGACTACAGATACGCAGTATTTT.

The rearrangement joins TRBV5-1 to TRBJ1-4, with D maybe TRBD1 (6 bases). Germline assignment: CDR1 SGHRS and CDR2 YFSETQ. Trimming stripped 1 base from V and 5 bases from J, with 12 bases between. The CDR3 runs to 15 residues. CDR3 DNA: TGCGCCAGCAGCTTGTCGGGGGCGTCCAATGAAAAACTGTTTTTT. This gives the protein CASSLSGASNEKLFF.